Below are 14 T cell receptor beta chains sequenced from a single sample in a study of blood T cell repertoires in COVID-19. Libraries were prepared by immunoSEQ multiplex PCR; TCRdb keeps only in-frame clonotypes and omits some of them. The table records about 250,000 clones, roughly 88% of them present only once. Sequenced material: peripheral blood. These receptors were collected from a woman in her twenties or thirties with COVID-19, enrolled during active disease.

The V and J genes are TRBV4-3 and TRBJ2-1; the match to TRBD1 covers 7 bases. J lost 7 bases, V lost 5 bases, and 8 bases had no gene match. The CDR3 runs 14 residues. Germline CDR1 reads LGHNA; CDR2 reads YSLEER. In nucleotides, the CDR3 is TGCGCCAGCAGCAAAAGACAGGGACGGAATGAGCAGTTCTTC. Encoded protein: CASSKRQGRNEQFF.

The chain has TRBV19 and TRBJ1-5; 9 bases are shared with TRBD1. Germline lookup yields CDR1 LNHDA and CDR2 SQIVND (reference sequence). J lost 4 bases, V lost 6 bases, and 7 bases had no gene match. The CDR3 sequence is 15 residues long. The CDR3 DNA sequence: TGTGCCAGTAGCAACCCCGGGACAGGGAATCAGCCCCAGCATTTT. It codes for CASSNPGTGNQPQHF.

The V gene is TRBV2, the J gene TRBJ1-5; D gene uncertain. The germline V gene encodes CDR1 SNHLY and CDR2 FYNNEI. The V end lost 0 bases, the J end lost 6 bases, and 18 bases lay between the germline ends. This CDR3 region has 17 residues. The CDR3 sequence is CASSEARSSGFGQPQHF. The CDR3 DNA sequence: TGTGCCAGCAGTGAAGCGCGGTCCAGCGGGTTCGGTCAGCCCCAGCATTTT.

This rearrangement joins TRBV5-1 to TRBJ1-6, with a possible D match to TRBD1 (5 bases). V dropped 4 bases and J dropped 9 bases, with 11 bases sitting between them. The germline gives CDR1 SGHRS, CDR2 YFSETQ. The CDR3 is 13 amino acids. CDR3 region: CASSGGLGSPLHF. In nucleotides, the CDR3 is TGCGCCAGCAGCGGGGGGTTAGGTTCACCCCTCCACTTT.

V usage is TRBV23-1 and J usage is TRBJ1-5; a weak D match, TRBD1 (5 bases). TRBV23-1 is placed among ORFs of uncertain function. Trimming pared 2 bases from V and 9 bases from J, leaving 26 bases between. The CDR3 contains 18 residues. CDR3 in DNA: TGCGCCAGCAGTCAAGGGGGGGGGACCGGGACCGCGCGCCGGCCCCAGCATTTT. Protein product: CASSQGGGTGTARRPQHF.

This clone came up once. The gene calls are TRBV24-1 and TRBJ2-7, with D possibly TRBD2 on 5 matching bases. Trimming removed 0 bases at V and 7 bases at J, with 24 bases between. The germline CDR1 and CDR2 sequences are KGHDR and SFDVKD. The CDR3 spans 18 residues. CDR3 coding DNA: TGTGCCACCAGTGATTTGCGGGCTAAAAGTAGGTTGCGGAGGGAGCAGTACGTC. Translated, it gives CATSDLRAKSRLRREQYV.

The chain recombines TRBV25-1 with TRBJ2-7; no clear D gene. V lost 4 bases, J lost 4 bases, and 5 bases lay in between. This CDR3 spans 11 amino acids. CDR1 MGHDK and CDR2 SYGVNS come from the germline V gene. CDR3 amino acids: CASSVGYEQYV. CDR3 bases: TGTGCCAGCAGTGTCGGGTACGAGCAGTACGTC.

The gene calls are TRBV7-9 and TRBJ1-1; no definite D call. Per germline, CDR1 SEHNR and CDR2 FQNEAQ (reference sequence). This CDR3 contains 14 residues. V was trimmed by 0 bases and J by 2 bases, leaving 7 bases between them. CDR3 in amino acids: CASSLAGVNTEAFF. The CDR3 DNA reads TGTGCCAGCAGCTTAGCTGGAGTCAACACTGAAGCTTTCTTT.

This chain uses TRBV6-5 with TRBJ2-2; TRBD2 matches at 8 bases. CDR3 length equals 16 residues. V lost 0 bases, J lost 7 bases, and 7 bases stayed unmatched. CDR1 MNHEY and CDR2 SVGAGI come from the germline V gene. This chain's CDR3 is CASSYSLPGRDGELFF. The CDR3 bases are TGTGCCAGCAGTTACTCCCTTCCCGGGAGGGACGGGGAGCTGTTTTTT.

The CDR3 is CASSYPEDYDTDTQYF. CDR3 DNA: TGTGCCAGCAGTTACCCAGAGGACTATGACACAGATACGCAGTATTTT. The chain employs TRBV6-6 and TRBJ2-3; a weak D match, TRBD2 (6 bases). This CDR3 spans 16 amino acids. Germline CDR1 is MNHNY and CDR2 is SVGAGI (reference sequence). The V gene lost 2 bases and the J gene lost 2 bases, with 14 bases spanning the gap.

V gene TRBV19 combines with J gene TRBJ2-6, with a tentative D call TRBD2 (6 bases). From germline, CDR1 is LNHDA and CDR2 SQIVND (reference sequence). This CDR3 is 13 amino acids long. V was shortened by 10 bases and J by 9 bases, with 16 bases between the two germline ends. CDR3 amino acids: CATLPGRSNVLTF. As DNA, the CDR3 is TGTGCCACCCTACCGGGGAGGAGCAACGTCCTGACTTTC.

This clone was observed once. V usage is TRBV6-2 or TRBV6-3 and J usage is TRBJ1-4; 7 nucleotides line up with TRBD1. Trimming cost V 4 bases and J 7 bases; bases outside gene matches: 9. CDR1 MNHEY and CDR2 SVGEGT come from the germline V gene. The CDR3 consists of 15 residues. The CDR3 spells CASSSMTGSGEKLFF. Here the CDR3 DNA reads TGTGCCAGCAGTTCAATGACAGGGTCGGGTGAAAAACTGTTTTTT.

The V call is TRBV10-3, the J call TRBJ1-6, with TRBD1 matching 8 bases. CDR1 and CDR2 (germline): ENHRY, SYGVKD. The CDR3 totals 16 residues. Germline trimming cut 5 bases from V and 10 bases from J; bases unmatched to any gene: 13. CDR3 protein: CAISIGQGEAGSPLHF. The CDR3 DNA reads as TGTGCCATCAGTATCGGACAGGGTGAAGCTGGATCACCCCTCCACTTT.

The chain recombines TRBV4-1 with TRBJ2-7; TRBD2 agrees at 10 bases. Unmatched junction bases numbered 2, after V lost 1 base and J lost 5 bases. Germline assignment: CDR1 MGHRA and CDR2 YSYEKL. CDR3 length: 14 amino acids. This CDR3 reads CASSQVLAGDEQYF. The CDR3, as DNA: TGCGCCAGCAGCCAAGTTCTAGCGGGGGACGAGCAGTACTTC.